This TCR beta chain was sequenced during a study of CD8 T cells in Susac syndrome. Trimming cost V 6 bases and J 3 bases, with 15 bases left between them. Germline V gene data show CDR1 as DFQATT and CDR2 as SNEGSKA (reference sequence). The CDR3 spans 14 residues. With random hexamers, about 0.5 to 1 ug RNA was reverse transcribed. TCRdb used MiXCR to reprocess the immunoSEQ multiplex PCR reads, holding one entry per CDR3 protein. Here the sample spans 95,000 to 150,000 distinct CDR3 sequences, roughly 94% being singletons. This receptor was taken from a human donor in good health. The chain combines TRBV20-1 with TRBJ2-1, with no clear D. Material: CD4+ T cells from PBMCs. The DNA of the CDR3 is TGCAGTGCAACGGTCCCGGCGCTCTACAATGAGCAGTTCTTC. Its protein product is CSATVPALYNEQFF.